The rows below give T cell receptor beta chains drawn from one sample of a study of beta chain features in type 1 diabetes. Assay: immunoSEQ multiplex PCR; the TCRdb copy retains only in-frame clones and omits some. Here the sample spans roughly 140,000 clones, approximately 8.1% being singletons. Source material: central memory CD4+ T cells from blood. The receptors come from a man younger than 35 in good health. Both conserved end residues are part of each CDR3. D genes are given only for firm matches. Clone size is shown for a subset of rows, as once, few, many or a class of expanded clone.

CDR3 protein	CDR3 DNA	V gene	J gene	D gene	clone size
CASSLGQGGGTDTQYF	TGTGCCAGCAGCTTGGGACAGGGAGGGGGCACAGATACGCAGTATTTT	TRBV11-2	TRBJ2-3	TRBD1	few
CASSLDPTGDYGYTF	TGTGCCAGCAGCTTGGACCCTACAGGGGACTATGGCTACACCTTC	TRBV5-5	TRBJ1-2	TRBD1	once
CSAQDQETQYF	TGCAGTGCTCAGGACCAAGAGACCCAGTACTTC	TRBV20-1	TRBJ2-5	.	few
CASSQGGAASTDTQYF	TGCGCCAGCAGCCAAGGAGGAGCAGCTAGCACAGATACGCAGTATTTT	TRBV4-3	TRBJ2-3	.	.
CASNTLGGDTGELFF	TGTGCCAGCAATACTCTCGGAGGGGACACCGGGGAGCTGTTTTTT	TRBV16	TRBJ2-2	.	many
CASSQDLGVEQFF	TGTGCCAGCAGCCAGGATCTAGGGGTTGAGCAGTTCTTC	TRBV14	TRBJ2-1	.	many
CASSLNLADTQYF	TGTGCCAGCAGCTTGAACCTAGCGGATACGCAGTATTTT	TRBV7-2	TRBJ2-3	.	.
CASSRDRRNTEAFF	TGTGCCAGCAGTCGGGACAGGAGGAACACTGAAGCTTTCTTT	TRBV28	TRBJ1-1	TRBD1	few
CASSLVVASGGGETQYF	TGTGCCAGCAGCTTAGTGGTAGCTAGCGGAGGTGGGGAGACCCAGTACTTC	TRBV7-9	TRBJ2-5	TRBD2	few
CASSPGHGLGYGYTF	TGTGCCAGCTCACCAGGACACGGCCTCGGCTATGGCTACACCTTC	TRBV18	TRBJ1-2	.	.
CASRKLTGSSYEQYF	TGTGCCAGCAGGAAGCTGACAGGGAGCTCCTACGAGCAGTACTTC	TRBV2	TRBJ2-7	TRBD1	.
CASSPTTGLAGSYNEQFF	TGTGCCAGCAGTCCGACGACCGGACTAGCGGGATCCTACAATGAGCAGTTCTTC	TRBV28	TRBJ2-1	TRBD2	few
CASSLAGGNADTQYF	TGCGCCAGCAGCTTGGCAGGAGGGAACGCAGATACGCAGTATTTT	TRBV5-1	TRBJ2-3	.	.
CASSYSGGTSGYTF	TGTGCCAGCAGTTACTCGGGGGGGACGAGTGGCTACACCTTC	TRBV6-6	TRBJ1-2	.	.
CASSIPDRGAGTDTQYF	TGTGCCAGTAGTATACCCGACCGGGGGGCGGGCACAGATACGCAGTATTTT	TRBV19	TRBJ2-3	.	few
CASSLGLEDEQYF	TGTGCCAGCAGCTTAGGACTAGAGGACGAGCAGTACTTC	TRBV7-9	TRBJ2-7	.	many
CASKYGAAGLRNQPQHF	TGTGCCAGTAAATACGGAGCCGCGGGCTTGCGCAATCAGCCCCAGCATTTT	TRBV19	TRBJ1-5	.	few
CASSLSGGGNTEAFF	TGCGCCAGCAGCTTATCAGGCGGGGGAAACACTGAAGCTTTCTTT	TRBV5-1	TRBJ1-1	.	many
CASSLRAGWAYNEQFF	TGTGCCAGCAGCTTAAGGGCAGGGTGGGCCTACAATGAGCAGTTCTTC	TRBV7-2	TRBJ2-1	.	few
CASSFGGRRGETQYF	TGTGCCAGCAGCTTCGGCGGGAGAAGAGGAGAGACCCAGTACTTC	TRBV7-2	TRBJ2-5	TRBD2	many
CASSEQRTGAGYGYTF	TGTGCCAGCAGTGAGCAGAGGACAGGGGCGGGCTATGGCTACACCTTC	TRBV2	TRBJ1-2	TRBD1	.
CASSESTSSWIANEKLFF	TGTGCCAGCAGTGAATCGACATCCTCCTGGATAGCTAATGAAAAACTGTTTTTT	TRBV25-1	TRBJ1-4	.	.
CASSQELPASGSYEQYF	TGCGCCAGCAGCCAAGAGCTCCCGGCTAGCGGGAGCTACGAGCAGTACTTC	TRBV4-3	TRBJ2-7	TRBD2	.
CASSLGRLADQETQYF	TGTGCCAGCAGCTTAGGGCGACTAGCGGACCAAGAGACCCAGTACTTC	TRBV7-9	TRBJ2-5	TRBD2	.
CASSAQGQQETQYF	TGTGCCAGCAGTGCCCAGGGACAGCAAGAGACCCAGTACTTC	TRBV2	TRBJ2-5	TRBD1	few
CAAIPENPLSYEQYF	TGTGCCGCCATTCCGGAGAACCCTCTCTCCTACGAGCAGTACTTC	TRBV2	TRBJ2-7	.	.
CASSLAPQAGYTF	TGTGCCAGCAGCTTGGCCCCGCAGGCAGGCTACACCTTC	TRBV5-5	TRBJ1-2	.	.
CASRGFDRVDTGELFF	TGTGCCAGCAGGGGGTTTGACAGGGTGGACACCGGGGAGCTGTTTTTT	TRBV7-9	TRBJ2-2	TRBD1	few
CASSFQGIPDTQYF	TGTGCCAGCAGTTTTCAGGGGATCCCAGATACGCAGTATTTT	TRBV28	TRBJ2-3	.	few
CASSFSRENTEAFF	TGTGCCAGCAGCTTCTCCAGGGAGAACACTGAAGCTTTCTTT	TRBV7-2	TRBJ1-1	.	.
CASQILGRPLKNEQFF	TGTGCCAGTCAAATTCTTGGGAGACCGTTGAAGAATGAGCAGTTCTTC	TRBV28	TRBJ2-1	.	many
CASSLSQGQANVLTF	TGTGCCAGCAGTTTATCTCAGGGGCAGGCCAACGTCCTGACTTTC	TRBV28	TRBJ2-6	.	.
CASSFDRRTGGRDEQFF	TGTGCCAGCAGTTTCGATCGGAGGACAGGGGGCAGGGATGAGCAGTTCTTC	TRBV28	TRBJ2-1	TRBD1	many
CASSLSYEQYF	TGTGCCAGCAGCCTTTCCTACGAGCAGTACTTC	TRBV27	TRBJ2-7	.	few
CASSLGQNNEKLFF	TGTGCCAGCAGCCTGGGACAGAATAATGAAAAACTGTTTTTT	TRBV7-9	TRBJ1-4	TRBD1	.
CASSPSKETQYF	TGTGCCAGCTCACCATCAAAAGAGACCCAGTACTTC	TRBV18	TRBJ2-5	.	few